Listed here are 11 T cell receptor beta chains from one sample, sequenced in a study of response to subunit inactivated influenza vaccine. One entry per CDR3 protein, called by TCRdb with MiXCR from the RT-PCR reads. Among 500,000 to 600,000 distinct CDR3 sequences, about 12% were seen once, and the ten largest hold roughly 10%. This specimen consisted of PBMCs from blood, obtained on the day of vaccination. The receptors stem from a man in his fifties who received an inactivated influenza vaccine.

In its sample, this clonotype was seen many times. CDR3 in DNA: TGTGCCAGCAGCTTAGCAGCGGGATTAGCCAAAAACATTCAGTACTTC. It is translated as CASSLAAGLAKNIQYF. The chain links TRBV7-9 to TRBJ2-4; 7 bases agree with TRBD2. Unmatched junction bases numbered 2, after V lost 0 bases and J lost 0 bases. The CDR3 is made up of 16 amino acids. Germline V gives CDR1 SEHNR, CDR2 FQNEAQ (reference sequence). Complete variable domain (other parts from reference TRBV7-9 and TRBJ2-4): DTGVSQNPRHKITKRGQNVTFRCDPISEHNRLYWYRQTLGQGPEFLTYFQNEAQLEKSRLLSDRFSAERPKGSFSTLEIQRTEQGDSAMYLCASSLAAGLAKNIQYFGAGTRLSVL.

The chain uses TRBV5-1 and TRBJ1-1; D is ambiguous. V lost 4 bases to trimming and J lost 7 bases, with 17 bases between them. There are 14 residues in the CDR3. Germline CDR1 and CDR2: SGHRS and YFSETQ. The CDR3 coding sequence is TGCGCCAGCAGCAGGACTCCATCGGTAGGTGAAGCTTTCTTT. Amino acid sequence: CASSRTPSVGEAFF.

This clonotype turned up a few times. The chain carries TRBV3-1 and TRBJ1-3; TRBD1 agrees at 7 bases. J was trimmed by 0 bases and V by 4 bases; bases with no gene match: 3. Germline assignment: CDR1 LGHDT and CDR2 YNNKEL (reference sequence). The CDR3 has 15 residues. CDR3 DNA: TGTGCCAGCAGCCCGGACAGGAGCTCTGGAAACACCATATATTTT. Protein sequence: CASSPDRSSGNTIYF. Based on the CDR3 plus reference TRBV3-1 and TRBJ1-3, the full variable domain is DTAVSQTPKYLVTQMGNDKSIKCEQNLGHDTMYWYKQDSKKFLKIMFSYNNKELIINETVPNRFSPKSPDKAHLNLHINSLELGDSAVYFCASSPDRSSGNTIYFGEGSWLTVV.

A note on this clonotype: A read error may be the cause here, since a much bigger clone is one base away. The chain links TRBV29-1 to TRBJ2-3, with 7 bases that match TRBD1. The CDR3 spans 14 residues. Germline loops: CDR1 SQVTM, CDR2 ANQGSEA. Trimming removed 5 bases from V and 2 bases from J; junction bases left unmatched: 7. CDR3 protein: CSVTRGRFTDTQYF. In nucleotides, the CDR3 is TGCAGCGTTACTAGGGGGCGGTTCACAGATACGCAGTATTTT.

This clonotype came up a few times. This rearrangement joins TRBV5-1 to TRBJ2-7; the match to TRBD2 covers 14 bases. V lost 0 bases to trimming and J lost 4 bases; unmatched junction nucleotides: 9. Looked up from germline, CDR1 is SGHRS and CDR2 is YFSETQ. The CDR3 runs 18 residues. The CDR3 loop reads CASSLGGLAGAGYYEQYF. CDR3 coding DNA: TGCGCCAGCAGCTTGGGGGGACTAGCGGGAGCCGGTTATTACGAGCAGTACTTC.

This clonotype was seen only a few times. This chain connects TRBV6-2 or TRBV6-3 to TRBJ2-1, with 8 bases fitting TRBD2. V lost 0 bases and J lost 13; bases outside the gene matches: 8. This CDR3 region has 14 residues. Germline V gene sequence: CDR1 MNHEY, CDR2 SVGEGT. CDR3 sequence: CASSYSIRGGPQFF. The CDR3 DNA is TGTGCCAGCAGTTACTCAATACGCGGGGGGCCCCAGTTCTTC.

This clonotype turned up a few times. V gene TRBV7-7 combines with J gene TRBJ2-1; D tentatively fits TRBD1 or TRBD2 (5 bases each). The germline gives CDR1 SSHAT, CDR2 FNYEAQ (reference sequence). The CDR3 consists of 13 residues. CDR3 DNA: TGTGCTAGTGCGGTGGGGGCCTACAATGAGCAGTTCTTC. It translates to CASAVGAYNEQFF.

This clonotype appeared a few times. V is TRBV12-3 or TRBV12-4 and J is TRBJ2-2, with 8 bases that match TRBD2. The CDR3 runs to 17 residues. Trimming at V came to 1 base and at J to 6 bases, leaving 10 bases not matched to a gene. The CDR3 coding sequence is TGTGCCAGCAGTTTAGAATCCGGGGGGGCCATCGCCGGGGAGCTGTTTTTT. It translates to CASSLESGGAIAGELFF.

This clonotype was detected ten times or more. The chain joins TRBV9 to TRBJ2-7, with D perhaps matching TRBD1 or TRBD2 (5 bases each). The CDR3 loop spans 13 amino acids. Germline CDR1 reads SGDLS; CDR2 reads YYNGEE. Trimming left V 5 bases short and J 2 bases short, with 11 bases between. The CDR3 DNA reads as TGTGCCAGCAGTGTGGGACCGACCTACGAGCAGTACTTC. Protein sequence: CASSVGPTYEQYF.

The chain is built from TRBV12-3 or TRBV12-4 and TRBJ1-2; the D is unclear. The V end lost 6 bases, the J end lost 1 base, and 9 bases lay between the germline ends. The length of the CDR3 is 13 residues. DNA of the CDR3: TGTGCCAGCAGCCCTAACCTTAACTATGGCTACACCTTC. Encoded protein: CASSPNLNYGYTF.

There are a few counts of this clonotype. The V gene is TRBV7-2, the J gene TRBJ1-4, with unresolved D. The germline V and J ends were trimmed by 1 base and 0 bases, with 9 bases remaining between them. The CDR3 spans 16 residues. Germline V gives CDR1 SGHTA, CDR2 FQGNSA. The CDR3 reads CASSLDLVATNEKLFF. For the CDR3, the DNA is TGTGCCAGCAGCTTAGATTTGGTCGCAACTAATGAAAAACTGTTTTTT.